The T cell receptor beta chain under discussion was sequenced for a study of monozygotic twins with inflammatory bowel disease. TCRdb reprocessed the 5' RACE reads and keeps a single row for each CDR3 protein, giving no DNA. The sample totals 40,000 to 45,000 distinct CDR3 sequences. The TCR comes from a human donor with ulcerative colitis or Crohn's disease, or a healthy co-twin of an affected twin (not recorded which). Sequenced: blood.

The CDR3: CASSLQGADTQYF. The chain employs TRBV11-3 and TRBJ2-3; TCRdb's D gene call, TRBD1, goes unchecked for lack of DNA. In germline, CDR1 is SGHNT, CDR2 YENEEA. The CDR3 has 13 residues.